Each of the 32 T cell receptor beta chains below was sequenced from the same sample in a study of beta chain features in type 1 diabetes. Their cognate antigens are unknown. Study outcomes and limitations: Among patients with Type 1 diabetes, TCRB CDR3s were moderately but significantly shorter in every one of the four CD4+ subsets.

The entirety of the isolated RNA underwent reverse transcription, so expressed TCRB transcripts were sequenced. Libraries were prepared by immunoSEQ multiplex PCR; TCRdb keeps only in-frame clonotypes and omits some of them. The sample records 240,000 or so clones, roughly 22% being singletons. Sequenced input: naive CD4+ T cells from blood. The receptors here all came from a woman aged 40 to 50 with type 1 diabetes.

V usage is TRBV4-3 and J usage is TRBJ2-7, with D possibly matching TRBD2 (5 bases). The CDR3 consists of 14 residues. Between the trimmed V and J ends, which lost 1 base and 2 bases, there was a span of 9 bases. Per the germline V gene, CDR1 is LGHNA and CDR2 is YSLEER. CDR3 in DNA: TGCGCCAGCAGCCAAGGGGTCGGGGCCTACGAGCAGTACTTC. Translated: CASSQGVGAYEQYF.

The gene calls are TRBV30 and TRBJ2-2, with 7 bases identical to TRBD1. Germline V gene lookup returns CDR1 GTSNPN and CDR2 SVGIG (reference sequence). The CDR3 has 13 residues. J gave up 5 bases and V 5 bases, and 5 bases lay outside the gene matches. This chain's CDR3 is CAWARQGTGELFF. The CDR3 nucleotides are TGTGCCTGGGCCAGACAGGGAACCGGGGAGCTGTTTTTT.

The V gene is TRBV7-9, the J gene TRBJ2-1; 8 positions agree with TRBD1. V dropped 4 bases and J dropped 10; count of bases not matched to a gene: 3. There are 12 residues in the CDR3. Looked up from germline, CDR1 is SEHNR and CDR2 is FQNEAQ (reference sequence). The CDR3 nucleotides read TGTGCCAGCAGCTGGCAGGGGGCCGAGCAGTTCTTC. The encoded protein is CASSWQGAEQFF.

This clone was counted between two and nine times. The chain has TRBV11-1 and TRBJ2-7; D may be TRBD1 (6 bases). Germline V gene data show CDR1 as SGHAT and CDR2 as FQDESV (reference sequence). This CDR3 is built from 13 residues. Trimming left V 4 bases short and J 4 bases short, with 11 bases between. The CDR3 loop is CASSSGQLYEQYF. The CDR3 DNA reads TGTGCCAGCAGCTCAGGACAGCTTTACGAGCAGTACTTC.

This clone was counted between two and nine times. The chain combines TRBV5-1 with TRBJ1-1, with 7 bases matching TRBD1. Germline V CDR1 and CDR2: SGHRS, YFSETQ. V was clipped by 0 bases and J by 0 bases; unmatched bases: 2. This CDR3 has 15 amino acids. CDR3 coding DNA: TGCGCCAGCAGCTTGGGTGACAGGGTGAACACTGAAGCTTTCTTT. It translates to CASSLGDRVNTEAFF.

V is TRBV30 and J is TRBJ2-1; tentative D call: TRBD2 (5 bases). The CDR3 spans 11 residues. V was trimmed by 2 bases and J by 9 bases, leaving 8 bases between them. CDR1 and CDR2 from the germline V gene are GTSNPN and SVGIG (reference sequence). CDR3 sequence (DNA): TGTGCCTGGAGTCTAGCCCCTGAGCAGTTCTTC. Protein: CAWSLAPEQFF.

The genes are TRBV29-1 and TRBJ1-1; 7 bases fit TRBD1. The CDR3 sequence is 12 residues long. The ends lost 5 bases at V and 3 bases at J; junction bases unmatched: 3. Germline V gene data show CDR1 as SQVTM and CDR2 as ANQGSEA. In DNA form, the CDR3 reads TGCAGCGTTACAGGGGCCGACACTGAAGCTTTCTTT. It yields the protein CSVTGADTEAFF.

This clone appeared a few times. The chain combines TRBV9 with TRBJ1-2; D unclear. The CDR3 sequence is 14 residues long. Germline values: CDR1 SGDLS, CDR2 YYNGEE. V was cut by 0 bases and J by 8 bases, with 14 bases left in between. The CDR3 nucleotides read TGTGCCAGCAGCGTAGAGGCGGGTTCGGGCGGCTACACCTTC. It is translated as CASSVEAGSGGYTF.

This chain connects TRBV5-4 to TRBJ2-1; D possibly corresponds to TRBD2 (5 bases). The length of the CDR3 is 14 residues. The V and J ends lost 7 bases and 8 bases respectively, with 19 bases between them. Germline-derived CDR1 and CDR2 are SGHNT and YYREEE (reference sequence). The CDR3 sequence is CASSQVDSRYEQFF. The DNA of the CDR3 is TGTGCCAGCTCCCAGGTGGACTCGCGCTATGAGCAGTTCTTC.

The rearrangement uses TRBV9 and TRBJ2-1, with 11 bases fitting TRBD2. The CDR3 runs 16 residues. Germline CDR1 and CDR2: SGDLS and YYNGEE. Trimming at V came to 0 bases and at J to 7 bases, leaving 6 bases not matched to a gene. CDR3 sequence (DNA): TGTGCCAGCAGCGTAGGCTCGGGACTAGCGGTAAATGAGCAGTTCTTC. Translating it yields CASSVGSGLAVNEQFF.

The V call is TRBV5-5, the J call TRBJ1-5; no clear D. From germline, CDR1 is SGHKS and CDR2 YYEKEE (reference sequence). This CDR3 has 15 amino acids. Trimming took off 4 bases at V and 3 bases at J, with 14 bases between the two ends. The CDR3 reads CASSIKRGSNQPQHF. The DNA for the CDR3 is TGTGCCAGCAGCATTAAACGGGGTTCCAATCAGCCCCAGCATTTT.

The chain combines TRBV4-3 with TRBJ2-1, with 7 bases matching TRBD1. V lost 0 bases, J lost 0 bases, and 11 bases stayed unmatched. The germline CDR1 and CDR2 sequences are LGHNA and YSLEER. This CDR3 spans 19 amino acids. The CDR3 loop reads CASSQDFAPGQASYNEQFF. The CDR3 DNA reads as TGCGCCAGCAGCCAAGATTTTGCCCCCGGACAGGCCTCCTACAATGAGCAGTTCTTC.

The CDR3 protein is CASSKDRVERQPQHF. In DNA, the CDR3 is TGTGCCAGCAGCAAGGACAGGGTCGAGCGTCAGCCCCAGCATTTT. The chain combines TRBV6-6 with TRBJ1-5, with 8 positions matching TRBD1. Germline V gives CDR1 MNHNY, CDR2 SVGAGI (reference sequence). Unmatched junction bases numbered 10, after V lost 6 bases and J lost 6 bases. This CDR3 comprises 15 residues.

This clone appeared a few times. This CDR3 reads CASSVFPTGLRYEQYF. CDR3 nucleotide sequence: TGTGCCAGCAGCGTTTTCCCCACGGGACTTAGGTACGAGCAGTACTTC. This sequence joins TRBV5-4 and TRBJ2-7; D is possibly TRBD2 (6 bases). Germline loops: CDR1 SGHNT, CDR2 YYREEE (reference sequence). This CDR3 is 16 amino acids long. V was shortened by 4 bases and J by 4 bases, with 21 bases between the two germline ends. The complete variable domain, with remaining parts taken from reference TRBV5-4 and TRBJ2-7, reads ETGVTQSPTHLIKTRGQQVTLRCSSQSGHNTVSWYQQALGQGPQFIFQYYREEENGRGNFPPRFSGLQFPNYSSELNVNALELDDSALYLCASSVFPTGLRYEQYFGPGTRLTVT.

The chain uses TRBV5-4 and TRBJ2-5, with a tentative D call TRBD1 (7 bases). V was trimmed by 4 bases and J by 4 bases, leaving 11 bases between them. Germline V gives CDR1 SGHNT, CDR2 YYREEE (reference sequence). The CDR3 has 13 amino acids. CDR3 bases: TGTGCCAGCAGCGCGGGACAGTCAGAGACCCAGTACTTC. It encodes CASSAGQSETQYF.

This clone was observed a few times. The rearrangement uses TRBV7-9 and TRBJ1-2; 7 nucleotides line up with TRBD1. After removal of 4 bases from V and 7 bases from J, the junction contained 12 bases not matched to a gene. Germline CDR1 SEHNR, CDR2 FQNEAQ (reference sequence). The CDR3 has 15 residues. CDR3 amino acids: CASSSQIDRVSGYTF. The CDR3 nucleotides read TGTGCCAGCAGCTCACAGATTGACAGGGTTTCTGGCTACACCTTC.

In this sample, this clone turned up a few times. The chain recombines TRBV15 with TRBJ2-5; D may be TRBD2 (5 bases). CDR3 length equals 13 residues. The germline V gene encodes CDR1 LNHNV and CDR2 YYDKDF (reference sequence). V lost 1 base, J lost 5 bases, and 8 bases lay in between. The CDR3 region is CATSRGGRETQYF. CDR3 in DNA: TGTGCCACCAGCAGAGGAGGGCGGGAGACCCAGTACTTC.

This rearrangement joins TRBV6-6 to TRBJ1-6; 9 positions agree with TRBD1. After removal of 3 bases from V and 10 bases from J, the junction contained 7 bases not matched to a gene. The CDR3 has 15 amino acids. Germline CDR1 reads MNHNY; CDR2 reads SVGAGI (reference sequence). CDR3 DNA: TGTGCCAGCAGTTATCGGGACAGGGTACAATCACCCCTCCACTTT. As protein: CASSYRDRVQSPLHF.

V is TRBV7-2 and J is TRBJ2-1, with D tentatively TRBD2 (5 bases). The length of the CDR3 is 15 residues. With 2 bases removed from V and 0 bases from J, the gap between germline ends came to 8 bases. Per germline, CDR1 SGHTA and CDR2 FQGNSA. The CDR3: CASSLQRNSYNEQFF. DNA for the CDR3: TGTGCCAGCAGCTTACAGCGGAACTCCTACAATGAGCAGTTCTTC.

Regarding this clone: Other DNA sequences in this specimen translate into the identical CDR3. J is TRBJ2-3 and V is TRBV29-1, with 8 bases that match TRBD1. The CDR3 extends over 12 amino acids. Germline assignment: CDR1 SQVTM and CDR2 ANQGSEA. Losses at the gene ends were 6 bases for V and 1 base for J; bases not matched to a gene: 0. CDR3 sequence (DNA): TGCAGCGTGGGACAGGGCACAGATACGCAGTATTTT. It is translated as CSVGQGTDTQYF.

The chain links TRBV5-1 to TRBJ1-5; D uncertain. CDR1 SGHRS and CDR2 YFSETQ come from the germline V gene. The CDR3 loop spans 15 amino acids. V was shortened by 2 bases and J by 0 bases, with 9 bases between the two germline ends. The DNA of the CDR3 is TGCGCCAGCAGCTTCGGCGCAGGTAGCAATCAGCCCCAGCATTTT. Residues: CASSFGAGSNQPQHF.

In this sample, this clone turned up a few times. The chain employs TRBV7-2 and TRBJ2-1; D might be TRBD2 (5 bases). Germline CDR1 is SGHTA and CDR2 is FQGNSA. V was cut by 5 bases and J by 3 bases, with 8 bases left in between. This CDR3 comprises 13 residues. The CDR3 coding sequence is TGTGCCAGCAGCCACCGGGACTACAATGAGCAGTTCTTC. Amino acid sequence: CASSHRDYNEQFF.

In DNA, the CDR3 is TGCGCCAGCAGCCCCCAGGGTGGTGAAGCTTTCTTT. It yields the protein CASSPQGGEAFF. The chain carries TRBV4-3 and TRBJ1-1; TRBD1 is a possible D gene (5 bases). Trimming took 4 bases from V and 7 from J, leaving 10 bases between them. The CDR3 is 12 residues long. Germline assignment: CDR1 LGHNA and CDR2 YSLEER.

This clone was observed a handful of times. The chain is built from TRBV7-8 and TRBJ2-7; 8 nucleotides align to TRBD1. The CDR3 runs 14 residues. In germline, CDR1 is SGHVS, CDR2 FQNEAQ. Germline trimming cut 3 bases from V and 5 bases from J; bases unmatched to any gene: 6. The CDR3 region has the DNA TGTGCCAGCAGCTTCGGACAGGGCGGTAACGAGCAGTACTTC. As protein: CASSFGQGGNEQYF. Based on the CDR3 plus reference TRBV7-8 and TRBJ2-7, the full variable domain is GAGVSQSPRYKVAKRGQDVALRCDPISGHVSLFWYQQALGQGPEFLTYFQNEAQLDKSGLPSDRFFAERPEGSVSTLKIQRTQQEDSAVYLCASSFGQGGNEQYFGPGTRLTVT.

CDR3 sequence reads: CASSIAGGRYNEQFF. The DNA for the CDR3 is TGTGCCAGCAGTATAGCGGGAGGGCGATACAATGAGCAGTTCTTC. The chain uses TRBV28 and TRBJ2-1, with 11 bases identical to TRBD2. Germline-derived CDR1 and CDR2 are MDHEN and SYDVKM. V was pared by 5 bases and J by 4 bases, with 4 bases of the junction left unmatched. This CDR3 has 15 amino acids.

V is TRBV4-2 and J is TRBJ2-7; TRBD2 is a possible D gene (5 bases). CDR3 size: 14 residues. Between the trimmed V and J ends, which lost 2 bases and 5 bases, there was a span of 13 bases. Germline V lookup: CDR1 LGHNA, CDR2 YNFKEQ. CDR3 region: CASSQTGLIHEQYF. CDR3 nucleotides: TGTGCCAGCAGCCAAACCGGACTGATCCACGAGCAGTACTTC.

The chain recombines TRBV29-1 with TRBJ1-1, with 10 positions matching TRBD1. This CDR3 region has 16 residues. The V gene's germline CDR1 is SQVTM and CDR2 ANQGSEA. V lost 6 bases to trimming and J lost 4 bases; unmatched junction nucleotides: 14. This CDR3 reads CSVPRQGAFITTEAFF. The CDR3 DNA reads TGCAGCGTCCCACGACAGGGGGCGTTTATTACCACTGAAGCTTTCTTT. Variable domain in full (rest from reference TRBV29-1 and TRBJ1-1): SAVISQKPSRDICQRGTSLTIQCQVDSQVTMMFWYRQQPGQSLTLIATANQGSEATYESGFVIDKFPISRPNLTFSTLTVSNMSPEDSSIYLCSVPRQGAFITTEAFFGQGTRLTVV.

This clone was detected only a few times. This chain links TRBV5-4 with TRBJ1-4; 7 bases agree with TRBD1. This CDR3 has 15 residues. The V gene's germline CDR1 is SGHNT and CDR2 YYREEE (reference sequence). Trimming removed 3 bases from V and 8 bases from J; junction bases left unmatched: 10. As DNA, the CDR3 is TGTGCCAGCAGCTCTCAAAACAGGGGTGAAGAAAAACTGTTTTTT. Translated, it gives CASSSQNRGEEKLFF.

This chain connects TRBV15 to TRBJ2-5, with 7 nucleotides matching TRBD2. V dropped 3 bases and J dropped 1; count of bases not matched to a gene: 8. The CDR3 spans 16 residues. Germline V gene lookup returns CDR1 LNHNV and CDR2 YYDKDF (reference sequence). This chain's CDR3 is CATSRAGGLSQETQYF. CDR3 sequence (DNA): TGTGCCACCAGCAGGGCCGGGGGACTATCCCAAGAGACCCAGTACTTC.

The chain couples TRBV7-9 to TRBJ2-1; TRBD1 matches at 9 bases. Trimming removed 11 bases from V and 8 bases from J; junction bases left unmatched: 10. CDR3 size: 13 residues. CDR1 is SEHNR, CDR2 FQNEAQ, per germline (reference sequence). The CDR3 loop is CASRDRAADEQFF. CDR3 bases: TGTGCCTCCCGGGACAGGGCGGCCGATGAGCAGTTCTTC.

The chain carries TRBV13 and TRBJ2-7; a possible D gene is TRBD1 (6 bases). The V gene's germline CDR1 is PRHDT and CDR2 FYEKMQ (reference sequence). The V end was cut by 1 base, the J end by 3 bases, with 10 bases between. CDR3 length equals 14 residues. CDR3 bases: TGTGCCAGCAGCTTAGAGGGGGTTGTCTACGAGCAGTACTTC. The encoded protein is CASSLEGVVYEQYF.

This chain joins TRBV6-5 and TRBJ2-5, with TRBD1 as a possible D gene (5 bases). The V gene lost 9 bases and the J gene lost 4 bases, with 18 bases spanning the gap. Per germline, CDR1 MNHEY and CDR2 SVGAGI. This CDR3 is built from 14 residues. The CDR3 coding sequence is TGTGCCAGTCGGTACGGAGTGGGGCGAGAGACCCAGTACTTC. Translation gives CASRYGVGRETQYF.